These 10 T cell receptor beta chains came from one sample sequenced in a study of response to subunit inactivated influenza vaccine. A single record per CDR3 protein comes from TCRdb applying MiXCR to the RT-PCR reads. Of just under 550,000 distinct CDR3 sequences in the sample, roughly 25% are singletons; the top ten hold 2.5% to 3.5%. The same sample was also used in a study of T cells expressing NK-cell markers. This second report adds: The cDNA for TCR beta came from 5'RACE template switching with UMIs.

The specimen was CD4+ T cells sorted from PBMCs, collected 12 days after vaccination. These receptors originate from a man aged 50 to 59 who received an inactivated influenza vaccine.

This clonotype was detected only a few times. The chain joins TRBV6-2 or TRBV6-3 to TRBJ2-2; D is possibly TRBD2 (6 bases). The V gene's germline CDR1 is MNHEY and CDR2 SVGEGT. V lost 4 bases, J lost 5 bases, and 11 bases lay in between. The CDR3 runs 14 residues. The CDR3 loop reads CASSSGGGTGELFF. The CDR3 DNA reads as TGTGCCAGCAGTTCCGGGGGAGGTACCGGGGAGCTGTTTTTT.

This clonotype turned up a few times. This chain links TRBV12-3 or TRBV12-4 with TRBJ1-1, with a weak D call TRBD1 (6 bases). V gave up 6 bases and J gave up 0 bases, with 20 bases separating them. The CDR3 length is 17 residues. The CDR3 reads CASSQRGVQGLNTEAFF. CDR3 nucleotide sequence: TGTGCCAGCAGCCAAAGAGGGGTACAGGGATTGAACACTGAAGCTTTCTTT.

The V and J genes are TRBV7-9 and TRBJ1-1; D remains ambiguous. Germline loops: CDR1 SEHNR, CDR2 FQNEAQ (reference sequence). V was shortened by 1 base and J by 5 bases, with 14 bases between the two germline ends. The CDR3 contains 15 residues. DNA for the CDR3: TGTGCCAGCAGCTTAGGAGGGATAAGGATGACTGAAGCTTTCTTT. Translated: CASSLGGIRMTEAFF.

The chain is built from TRBV24-1 and TRBJ2-1; 13 nucleotides line up with TRBD2. There are 16 residues in the CDR3. The ends lost 4 bases at V and 4 bases at J; junction bases unmatched: 3. The germline gives CDR1 KGHDR, CDR2 SFDVKD. CDR3 protein: CATSERTSGSYNEQFF. The CDR3, as DNA: TGTGCCACCAGTGAACGGACTAGCGGGAGTTACAATGAGCAGTTCTTC.

The J gene is TRBJ2-3, the V gene TRBV3-1, with 13 bases matching TRBD2. V was pared by 4 bases and J by 3 bases, with 7 bases of the junction left unmatched. Germline V CDR1 and CDR2: LGHDT, YNNKEL (reference sequence). This CDR3 is built from 17 residues. The CDR3 protein is CASSLASGLAGTDTQYF. CDR3 coding DNA: TGTGCCAGCAGCCTCGCCTCGGGACTAGCGGGAACAGATACGCAGTATTTT.

V gene TRBV4-3 combines with J gene TRBJ2-3; D might be TRBD1 (5 bases). V was trimmed by 0 bases and J by 7 bases, leaving 8 bases between them. Germline-derived CDR1 and CDR2 are LGHNA and YSLEER. There are 13 residues in the CDR3. In DNA, the CDR3 is TGCGCCAGCAGCCAAGACAGGGTGTATACGCAGTATTTT. This encodes CASSQDRVYTQYF.

There are a few counts of this clonotype. V is TRBV16 and J is TRBJ2-3, with unresolved D. V lost 2 bases and J 2 bases, leaving 17 bases between the germline ends. Germline CDR1 and CDR2: KGHSY and FQNENV. The CDR3 runs to 17 residues. The CDR3 loop is CASSQQIRSALTDTQYF. The CDR3 DNA sequence: TGTGCCAGCAGCCAACAAATTCGATCCGCCCTCACAGATACGCAGTATTTT. Complete variable domain (other parts from reference TRBV16 and TRBJ2-3): GEEVAQTPKHLVRGEGQKAKLYCAPIKGHSYVFWYQQVLKNEFKFLISFQNENVFDETGMPKERFSAKCLPNSPCSLEIQATKLEDSAVYFCASSQQIRSALTDTQYFGPGTRLTVL.

The chain recombines TRBV7-6 with TRBJ2-5; perhaps TRBD1 as D (5 bases). The CDR3 extends over 14 amino acids. The ends were cut back, 1 base at V and 2 bases at J, with 8 bases in the middle. CDR1 SGHVS and CDR2 FNYEAQ come from the germline V gene. The CDR3 is CASSLDDRQETQYF. CDR3 sequence (DNA): TGTGCCAGCAGCTTAGATGACAGACAAGAGACCCAGTACTTC.

The table lists this clonotype with a few counts. V and J are TRBV12-3 or TRBV12-4 and TRBJ1-1, with TRBD1 matching over 9 bases. The CDR3 spans 15 residues. Trimming removed 5 bases from V and 4 bases from J; junction bases left unmatched: 8. CDR3: CASSLRQGGGTEAFF. The CDR3 nucleotides are TGTGCCAGCAGTCTACGACAGGGGGGGGGCACTGAAGCTTTCTTT.

The gene calls are TRBV6-2 or TRBV6-3 and TRBJ2-1, with D tentatively TRBD1 (6 bases). This CDR3 contains 16 residues. V shed 0 bases and J shed 10 bases, with 19 bases lying between them. CDR1 and CDR2 (germline): MNHEY, SVGEGT. CDR3 amino acids: CASSYSGARWGGEQFF. The CDR3 nucleotides read TGTGCCAGCAGTTACTCGGGGGCCCGGTGGGGCGGAGAGCAGTTCTTC.